A single sample gave rise to the 24 T cell receptor beta chains below, sequenced in a study of blood T cell repertoires in COVID-19 (dated by TCRdb to the early 2020s). Library method: the immunoSEQ multiplex PCR assay. TCRdb limited this immuneACCESS table to in-frame rearrangements with V and J called. A share of clones is missing; checked studies link under half to unresolved V genes, and the rest is unexplained. Here the sample has around 67,000 clones; approximately 86% occur a single time. The ten largest clones represent more than 1.5% of the sample. Sequenced sample: peripheral blood. The receptors come from a woman aged 80 or older with active or convalescent COVID-19.

This chain links TRBV27 with TRBJ1-1; D is unresolved. This CDR3 region has 14 residues. The germline gives CDR1 MNHEY, CDR2 SMNVEV (reference sequence). Deletions cut 0 bases from V and 7 bases from J, with 12 bases between. The CDR3: CASSLSWQAVEAFF. The CDR3 nucleotides are TGTGCCAGCAGTTTATCGTGGCAGGCCGTTGAAGCTTTCTTT.

The chain is built from TRBV29-1 and TRBJ2-7; 10 bases align to TRBD1. Germline V gene sequence: CDR1 SQVTM, CDR2 ANQGSEA. CDR3 length: 14 amino acids. The V and J ends lost 8 bases and 4 bases, in that order; junction bases with no gene match: 11. The DNA of the CDR3 is TGCAGCTTCACCCGGGGGACAGGGGTGTACGAGCAGTACTTC. This gives the protein CSFTRGTGVYEQYF.

The chain couples TRBV11-2 to TRBJ2-5; tentatively, D is TRBD2 (7 bases). The CDR3 extends over 15 amino acids. The germline gives CDR1 SGHAT, CDR2 FQNNGV. Between the trimmed V and J ends, which lost 7 bases and 1 base, there was a span of 16 bases. The CDR3 is CASKVGGGFQETQYF. In DNA, the CDR3 is TGTGCCAGCAAGGTGGGGGGGGGCTTCCAAGAGACCCAGTACTTC.

The rearrangement joins TRBV5-1 to TRBJ1-2, with D maybe TRBD1 (6 bases). There are 14 residues in the CDR3. V was pared by 4 bases and J by 0 bases, with 10 bases between. Germline CDR1 and CDR2: SGHRS and YFSETQ. The CDR3 loop is CASSAGTTNYGYTF. The DNA of the CDR3 is TGCGCCAGCAGCGCCGGGACAACTAACTATGGCTACACCTTC.

The chain links TRBV25-1 to TRBJ1-3; D is perhaps TRBD1 (6 bases). The CDR3 loop spans 14 amino acids. Per germline, CDR1 MGHDK and CDR2 SYGVNS. V lost 5 bases and J lost 3, with 11 bases in between. The DNA of the CDR3 is TGTGCCAGCAGTCTCTCAGGGGTTGGAAACACCATATATTTT. Amino acids: CASSLSGVGNTIYF.

The rearrangement links TRBV19 to TRBJ2-2; 9 bases are a match to TRBD1. V lost 6 bases and J lost 1; bases outside the gene matches: 3. Germline V gene data show CDR1 as LNHDA and CDR2 as SQIVND (reference sequence). The CDR3 extends over 15 amino acids. CDR3 protein: CASSTTGGNTGELFF. Written as DNA, the CDR3 is TGTGCCAGTAGCACGACAGGGGGGAACACCGGGGAGCTGTTTTTT.

This chain links TRBV5-6 with TRBJ1-2; weak D call: TRBD1 (6 bases). The CDR3 length is 16 residues. Germline values: CDR1 SGHDT, CDR2 YYEEEE. V was cut by 4 bases and J by 3 bases, with 19 bases left in between. As DNA, the CDR3 is TGTGCCAGCAGCCAAAGCGGTAACAGGGCGGACTATGGCTACACCTTC. Its protein product is CASSQSGNRADYGYTF.

The rearrangement joins TRBV24-1 to TRBJ2-6, with TRBD1 matching 10 bases. With 4 bases clipped from V and 1 base from J, the junction kept 6 bases outside the gene matches. This CDR3 has 18 amino acids. Germline loops: CDR1 KGHDR, CDR2 SFDVKD. The CDR3 sequence: CATSDSTGGASGANVLTF. DNA for the CDR3: TGTGCCACCAGTGACTCGACAGGGGGCGCTTCTGGGGCCAACGTCCTGACTTTC.

This clone was seen once. The chain employs TRBV10-3 and TRBJ1-5; 10 bases map to TRBD1. The CDR3 is 15 residues long. The germline V gene encodes CDR1 ENHRY and CDR2 SYGVKD. Germline trimming cut 3 bases from V and 7 bases from J; bases unmatched to any gene: 6. The CDR3 DNA sequence: TGTGCCATCAGTGAAAAGGACAGGGGGGTCCAGCCCCAGCATTTT. Protein sequence: CAISEKDRGVQPQHF.

This chain links TRBV2 with TRBJ2-3; 10 nucleotides agree with TRBD2. Per germline, CDR1 SNHLY and CDR2 FYNNEI. The V segment lost 7 bases and the J segment 4 bases; nucleotides outside the gene matches: 20. The CDR3 has 19 amino acids. CDR3 DNA: TGTGCCAGCACCAGGGTGGCTAGCGGGGGCCCAAGACGTCCAGATACGCAGTATTTT. This codes for CASTRVASGGPRRPDTQYF.

The chain links TRBV30 to TRBJ1-1, with a weak D call TRBD1 (5 bases). The V gene's germline CDR1 is GTSNPN and CDR2 SVGIG (reference sequence). The V end lost 1 base, the J end lost 11 bases, and 20 bases lay between the germline ends. CDR3 length: 14 amino acids. CDR3 in DNA: TGTGCCTGGAGTGGACAGATTACGACCCCACTGGCTTTCTTT. Translating gives CAWSGQITTPLAFF.

The V and J genes are TRBV11-2 and TRBJ1-3, with 7 bases aligning to TRBD1. Trimming cost V 1 base and J 2 bases; bases outside gene matches: 14. This CDR3 region has 19 residues. The germline CDR1 and CDR2 sequences are SGHAT and FQNNGV. CDR3 sequence (DNA): TGTGCCAGCAGCTTAGGGGGTCCGGACAGGTTTTGGACTGGAAACACCATATATTTT. This gives the protein CASSLGGPDRFWTGNTIYF.

This chain joins TRBV19 and TRBJ2-3; 7 bases align to TRBD2. The CDR3 spans 16 residues. V lost 3 bases and J lost 0; bases outside the gene matches: 6. CDR1 LNHDA and CDR2 SQIVND come from the germline V gene (reference sequence). CDR3 nucleotides: TGTGCCAGTAGTATCCGTCCGCGGGGGAGCACAGATACGCAGTATTTT. The encoded protein is CASSIRPRGSTDTQYF.

The chain is built from TRBV19 and TRBJ1-3, with a tentative D call TRBD1 (5 bases). Trimming cost V 6 bases and J 0 bases, with 21 bases left between them. In germline, CDR1 is LNHDA, CDR2 SQIVND (reference sequence). This CDR3 spans 18 amino acids. CDR3 bases: TGTGCCAGTAGGCGGGGACGGGTGAGCCTGAGCTCTGGAAACACCATATATTTT. Translation: CASRRGRVSLSSGNTIYF.

The chain couples TRBV5-1 to TRBJ2-3; 10 bases are shared with TRBD1. The V and J ends lost 5 bases and 1 base, in that order; junction bases with no gene match: 1. CDR1 is SGHRS and CDR2 is YFSETQ in the germline V gene. The length of the CDR3 is 14 residues. Here the CDR3 DNA reads TGCGCCAGCAGGGGGACAGGGGGCACAGATACGCAGTATTTT. It codes for CASRGTGGTDTQYF.

The chain uses TRBV27 and TRBJ2-1, with D uncertain. This CDR3 comprises 13 residues. From germline, CDR1 is MNHEY and CDR2 SMNVEV (reference sequence). V dropped 3 bases and J dropped 7 bases, with 10 bases sitting between them. The DNA for the CDR3 is TGTGCCAGCAGTTTCTTAGCTCGGAATGAGCAGTTCTTC. This codes for CASSFLARNEQFF.

The chain combines TRBV12-5 with TRBJ1-1; tentative D call: TRBD1 (6 bases). The V gene's germline CDR1 is LGHNT and CDR2 FRNRAP. The CDR3 totals 14 residues. V lost 6 bases and J lost 4, with 15 bases in between. Here the CDR3 reads CASGLGQFGTEAFF. The CDR3 region has the DNA TGTGCTAGTGGCCTTGGACAGTTCGGCACTGAAGCTTTCTTT.

V is TRBV7-2 and J is TRBJ2-7, with no clear D. The V gene lost 5 bases and the J gene lost 4 bases, with 12 bases spanning the gap. The CDR3 is 13 residues long. Germline V gene data show CDR1 as SGHTA and CDR2 as FQGNSA. Written as DNA, the CDR3 is TGTGCCAGCAGCCTTTACGTCCTATACGAGCAGTACTTC. It specifies CASSLYVLYEQYF.

This clone was seen more than once but under ten times. The rearrangement links TRBV18 to TRBJ1-1, with D possibly TRBD1 on 5 matching bases. The CDR3 extends over 13 amino acids. Germline V gene lookup returns CDR1 KGHSH and CDR2 LQKENI. V shed 4 bases and J shed 0 bases, with 6 bases lying between them. In nucleotides, the CDR3 is TGTGCCAGCTCACAGGACATGAACACTGAAGCTTTCTTT. Translating it yields CASSQDMNTEAFF.

The CDR3 nucleotides are TGTGCCAGTAGCAAGACAGGGGCTGTAGCCAAAAACATTCAGTACTTC. As protein: CASSKTGAVAKNIQYF. The rearrangement uses TRBV19 and TRBJ2-4; 8 bases are a match to TRBD1. Germline values: CDR1 LNHDA, CDR2 SQIVND (reference sequence). V lost 6 bases and J lost 0; bases outside the gene matches: 7. This CDR3 has 16 amino acids. The entire variable domain, with the rest obtained from reference TRBV19 and TRBJ2-4, is as follows: DGGITQSPKYLFRKEGQNVTLSCEQNLNHDAMYWYRQDPGQGLRLIYYSQIVNDFQKGDIAEGYSVSREKKESFPLTVTSAQKNPTAFYLCASSKTGAVAKNIQYFGAGTRLSVL.

The gene calls are TRBV2 and TRBJ2-7; TRBD2 aligns across 10 bases. Germline V gene data show CDR1 as SNHLY and CDR2 as FYNNEI. V dropped 10 bases and J dropped 7; count of bases not matched to a gene: 10. This CDR3 has 13 residues. The DNA for the CDR3 is TGTGCCAACGGACTAGCGGAATCGGGAGAGCAGTACTTC. Residues: CANGLAESGEQYF.

This chain connects TRBV5-1 to TRBJ2-5; no clear D gene. In germline, CDR1 is SGHRS, CDR2 YFSETQ. The CDR3 is made up of 11 amino acids. Trimming stripped 2 bases from V and 3 bases from J, with 2 bases between. The CDR3 sequence: CASSFKETQYF. DNA of the CDR3: TGCGCCAGCAGCTTTAAAGAGACCCAGTACTTC.

The chain combines TRBV21-1 with TRBJ1-1; whether TRBD1, the table's D call, matches the DNA was not checked. TRBV21-1 corresponds to a pseudogene. The length of the CDR3 is 15 residues. The CDR3 region has the DNA TGTGCCAGCAGCAAAGGAGCATCTTGGGGCGCTGAAGCTTTCTTT. It translates to CASSKGASWGAEAFF.

The rearrangement uses TRBV11-3 and TRBJ2-7; no firm D call. The V and J ends lost 1 base and 5 bases respectively, with 15 bases between them. The germline V gene encodes CDR1 SGHNT and CDR2 YENEEA. This CDR3 contains 15 residues. The chain's CDR3 is CASSLAPAFRNEQYF. The DNA of the CDR3 is TGTGCCAGCAGCTTAGCGCCCGCCTTCAGGAACGAGCAGTACTTC.